This TCR beta chain was profiled in a study of cytotoxic CD8 clonotypes in ibrutinib-treated CLL. At the level of the study: Following treatment for a median about 12 months, range 6 to 36, response samples were then taken.

This clone was found many times. The CDR3 runs 17 residues. CDR1 MNHEY and CDR2 SMNVEV come from the germline V gene (reference sequence). Between the trimmed V and J ends, which lost 3 bases and 5 bases, there was a span of 20 bases. A 1 in 200,000 to 1 in 1 million T cell depth was the sequencing target. Assay used: immunoSEQ multiplex PCR; TCRdb lists only in-frame clones, some missing. The sample lists 150,000 or so clones; 70% to 90% were seen once. Sequenced here: PBMCs, sampled at disease progression, from a patient treated with ibrutinib. This receptor was obtained from a human donor with chronic lymphocytic leukemia. The J gene is TRBJ2-1, the V gene TRBV27; perhaps D is TRBD1 or TRBD2 (5 bases each). The CDR3 sequence: CASSLYPPGTANNEQFF. CDR3 nucleotide sequence: TGTGCCAGCAGTTTGTATCCGCCCGGGACGGCAAACAATGAGCAGTTCTTC.